This T cell receptor (beta chain) was found in a study of T cells in localized non-small cell lung cancer. Study findings and constraints: Researchers found a median around 50 of the top 100 tumor clones in adjacent lung.

This clone was counted only a few times. What it binds is unknown. Germline assignment: CDR1 MDHEN and CDR2 SYDVKM. This CDR3 is 13 amino acids long. With 6 bases clipped from V and 6 bases from J, the junction kept 5 bases outside the gene matches. Here immunoSEQ multiplex PCR was the method, and the copy in TCRdb shows in-frame clones only, minus some. The table includes approximately 25,000 clones, about nine tenths detected once. This rearrangement joins TRBV28 to TRBJ1-1; 9 bases are shared with TRBD1. The sample here was peripheral blood, taken before any cancer treatment. The receptor's source is a woman aged 35 to 69 with stage I lung adenocarcinoma. For the CDR3, the DNA is TGTGCCAGCAGCCGGGACAGGGTCTCTGAAGCTTTCTTT. This codes for CASSRDRVSEAFF.